This passage covers 31 T cell receptor beta chains from one sample sequenced in a study of post-analysis software for immune sequencing data. Study findings and constraints: Among 4 or 5 TRBV segments more frequent in patients than controls were TRBV5-6, TRBV5-1 and TRBV20-1.

No cognate antigen is known for these TCRs. Unique molecular identifiers were built into the TCR beta cDNA libraries. TCRdb passed the PCR reads through MiXCR, listing each CDR3 protein once. Of a few hundred thousand distinct CDR3 sequences detected, less than 40% appear once; the ten largest clones hold around 8%. The sample was blood. The receptors derive from a girl aged 2 to 10 with multiple sclerosis.

This chain uses TRBV28 with TRBJ2-1; 10 bases align to TRBD2. Germline assignment: CDR1 MDHEN and CDR2 SYDVKM. V was clipped by 6 bases and J by 6 bases; unmatched bases: 11. The CDR3 has 16 residues. DNA of the CDR3: TGTGCCAGCAGGCCTCTTACTAGCGGGGAGATCAATGAGCAGTTCTTC. Protein product: CASRPLTSGEINEQFF.

This clonotype has just a few counts. The CDR3 sequence: CASSFTGWETQYF. The CDR3 nucleotides read TGTGCCAGCAGCTTCACAGGGTGGGAGACCCAGTACTTC. The chain combines TRBV11-2 with TRBJ2-5, with D possibly TRBD1 on 6 matching bases. V was trimmed by 3 bases and J by 5 bases, leaving 10 bases between them. The CDR3 extends over 13 amino acids. Germline CDR1 SGHAT, CDR2 FQNNGV.

This clonotype was picked up a small number of times. The chain carries TRBV11-2 and TRBJ2-3; 11 bases are shared with TRBD2. Germline CDR1 reads SGHAT; CDR2 reads FQNNGV. The CDR3 is 16 residues long. Trimming cost V 2 bases and J 4 bases; bases outside gene matches: 5. CDR3 sequence reads: CASSLFPGLAADTQYF. The CDR3 DNA reads TGTGCCAGCAGCTTATTCCCGGGACTAGCGGCAGATACGCAGTATTTT.

CDR3 protein: CASSLVGGSITSGANVLTF. The CDR3 region has the DNA TGTGCCAGCAGCTTAGTTGGGGGCTCCATAACCTCTGGGGCCAACGTCCTGACTTTC. V gene TRBV7-3 combines with J gene TRBJ2-6; perhaps TRBD1 as D (6 bases). The CDR3 has 19 residues. V was pared by 2 bases and J by 0 bases, with 17 bases between. Germline lookup yields CDR1 SGHTA and CDR2 FQGTGA.

The genes are TRBV9 and TRBJ1-5; D is possibly TRBD1 (5 bases). V dropped 0 bases and J dropped 2 bases, with 12 bases sitting between them. The CDR3 length is 16 residues. Germline CDR1 is SGDLS and CDR2 is YYNGEE. The CDR3 protein is CASSVGLGGGNQPQHF. The CDR3 DNA is TGTGCCAGCAGCGTAGGACTGGGGGGGGGCAATCAGCCCCAGCATTTT.

This chain joins TRBV5-1 and TRBJ2-7, with TRBD2 matching 7 bases. V gave up 4 bases and J gave up 6 bases; unmatched junction bases: 7. CDR1 is SGHRS and CDR2 is YFSETQ in the germline V gene. CDR3 size: 13 residues. The CDR3 DNA follows: TGCGCCAGCAGCCTGGGGGGGTCTTCCGAGCAGTACTTC. Amino acids: CASSLGGSSEQYF.

The rearrangement joins TRBV12-3 or TRBV12-4 to TRBJ1-2; weak D call: TRBD1 (5 bases). The length of the CDR3 is 15 residues. Trimming cost V 9 bases and J 1 base, with 18 bases left between them. The chain's CDR3 is CARTHPGTGNYGYTF. CDR3 coding DNA: TGTGCCAGGACTCATCCCGGGACGGGTAACTATGGCTACACCTTC.

This clonotype came up a few times. This sequence joins TRBV20-1 and TRBJ2-3; 9 bases match TRBD2. Trimming took 4 bases from V and 3 from J; bases not matched to a gene: 8. The CDR3 loop spans 15 amino acids. CDR1 is DFQATT, CDR2 SNEGSKA, per germline (reference sequence). The CDR3 sequence: CSAKKRGDGTDTQYF. DNA for the CDR3: TGCAGTGCTAAGAAGCGGGGGGATGGTACAGATACGCAGTATTTT.

This chain uses TRBV3-1 with TRBJ1-1; TRBD1 is a possible D gene (5 bases). V was pared by 0 bases and J by 4 bases, with 9 bases between. This CDR3 has 14 residues. CDR1 is LGHDT, CDR2 YNNKEL, per germline (reference sequence). The CDR3 nucleotides are TGTGCCAGCAGCCAAGATTGGGGGGGCACTGAAGCTTTCTTT. Encoded protein: CASSQDWGGTEAFF.

J is TRBJ2-1 and V is TRBV5-1, with 13 bases matching TRBD2. Germline loops: CDR1 SGHRS, CDR2 YFSETQ. This CDR3 has 14 residues. V lost 3 bases to trimming and J lost 8 bases; unmatched junction nucleotides: 2. CDR3 loop: CASSSLAGGDEQFF. The CDR3 DNA sequence: TGCGCCAGCAGCTCACTAGCGGGAGGGGATGAGCAGTTCTTC.

The chain links TRBV7-6 to TRBJ2-1; TRBD2 is a possible D gene (6 bases). From germline, CDR1 is SGHVS and CDR2 FNYEAQ. V lost 1 base to trimming and J lost 1 base, with 11 bases between them. This CDR3 comprises 16 residues. The CDR3 DNA reads as TGTGCCAGCAGCTTAGTCGTGGGGGGTTCCTACAATGAGCAGTTCTTC. It translates to CASSLVVGGSYNEQFF.

This clonotype was found a few times. This CDR3 reads CASSPDRGEKLFF. The CDR3 DNA reads TGTGCCAGCTCACCGGACAGGGGGGAAAAACTGTTTTTT. The chain links TRBV18 to TRBJ1-4; 10 bases are a match to TRBD1. Looked up from germline, CDR1 is KGHSH and CDR2 is LQKENI. With 3 bases clipped from V and 8 bases from J, the junction kept 0 bases outside the gene matches. The CDR3 has 13 residues.

The chain links TRBV27 to TRBJ2-7; no definite D call. Trimming shortened V by 4 bases and J by 1 base, and 11 bases separated the two germline ends. This CDR3 is built from 14 residues. The germline CDR1 and CDR2 sequences are MNHEY and SMNVEV (reference sequence). The CDR3 here is CASSYQVTSYEQYF. CDR3 bases: TGTGCCAGCAGTTACCAGGTTACTTCCTACGAGCAGTACTTC.

In the case of this clonotype: A clone one base away is much larger, so this may be a read error. The rearrangement uses TRBV6-5 and TRBJ2-1, with 7 nucleotides matching TRBD2. Germline V gene lookup returns CDR1 MNHEY and CDR2 SVGAGI. The CDR3 has 14 amino acids. The CDR3 region is CVSSWVGGSNEQFF. The DNA of the CDR3 is TGTGTCAGCAGTTGGGTTGGCGGGAGTAATGAGCAGTTCTTC.

This clonotype was detected a few times. The rearrangement joins TRBV7-3 to TRBJ1-1; D perhaps matches TRBD1 (6 bases). CDR1 is SGHTA, CDR2 FQGTGA, per germline. The V end lost 4 bases, the J end lost 3 bases, and 15 bases lay between the germline ends. The CDR3 has 15 amino acids. This chain's CDR3 is CASSSGQLGDTEAFF. CDR3 DNA sequence: TGTGCCAGCAGCTCCGGACAGCTGGGGGACACTGAAGCTTTCTTT.

V gene TRBV10-3 combines with J gene TRBJ1-1; D gene ambiguous. Germline CDR1 and CDR2: ENHRY and SYGVKD. The CDR3 runs to 13 residues. Deletions cut 0 bases from V and 8 bases from J, with 10 bases between. The CDR3 sequence is CAISESWAEEAFF. CDR3 coding DNA: TGTGCCATCAGTGAGTCATGGGCAGAAGAAGCTTTCTTT.

The chain employs TRBV4-1 and TRBJ1-1, with D possibly matching TRBD1 (5 bases). Germline CDR1 reads MGHRA; CDR2 reads YSYEKL. V was clipped by 1 base and J by 0 bases, with 12 bases between them. The CDR3 runs 16 residues. CDR3 nucleotide sequence: TGCGCCAGCAGCCAAGCATATGACAGCTTGAACACTGAAGCTTTCTTT. Translation gives CASSQAYDSLNTEAFF.

The chain is built from TRBV12-3 or TRBV12-4 and TRBJ1-2, with a tentative D call TRBD1 (5 bases). V gave up 6 bases and J gave up 0 bases, with 11 bases separating them. CDR3 length: 14 residues. The DNA for the CDR3 is TGTGCCAGCAGAATACAGGCAGCTAACTATGGCTACACCTTC. It yields the protein CASRIQAANYGYTF.

This chain uses TRBV29-1 with TRBJ2-7; 10 positions agree with TRBD2. The CDR3 extends over 19 amino acids. J was trimmed by 0 bases and V by 1 base; bases with no gene match: 15. Germline lookup yields CDR1 SQVTM and CDR2 ANQGSEA. CDR3 nucleotide sequence: TGCAGCGTTGAAGTATGGACTCGCCGACTAGCGGGCCTCTCCTACGAGCAGTACTTC. Residues: CSVEVWTRRLAGLSYEQYF.

The V and J genes are TRBV3-1 and TRBJ2-7, with D hard to call. In germline, CDR1 is LGHDT, CDR2 YNNKEL (reference sequence). V was clipped by 0 bases and J by 0 bases, with 15 bases between them. This CDR3 spans 17 amino acids. CDR3 DNA: TGTGCCAGCAGCCAAGAGATCGGAACAATGAGCTCCTACGAGCAGTACTTC. Protein sequence: CASSQEIGTMSSYEQYF.

This clonotype was picked up one time. The chain uses TRBV13 and TRBJ2-5, with 14 bases matching TRBD2. J was trimmed by 1 base and V by 1 base; bases with no gene match: 5. The CDR3 runs 18 residues. CDR1 and CDR2 (germline): PRHDT, FYEKMQ (reference sequence). The DNA of the CDR3 is TGTGCCAGCAGCTTAGCCCTGACTAGCGGGAGGGCCCAAGAGACCCAGTACTTC. This encodes CASSLALTSGRAQETQYF.

The rearrangement uses TRBV5-1 and TRBJ1-1; TRBD1 matches at 9 bases. The length of the CDR3 is 14 residues. V lost 3 bases and J lost 4; bases outside the gene matches: 4. Germline V CDR1 and CDR2: SGHRS, YFSETQ. CDR3 sequence: CASSWGQGSTEAFF. The CDR3 nucleotides read TGCGCCAGCAGCTGGGGACAGGGCAGCACTGAAGCTTTCTTT.

This clonotype was seen only a few times. CDR3 sequence reads: CASSLTKTTPQHF. In DNA, the CDR3 is TGTGCCAGCAGCCTGACAAAAACCACGCCCCAGCATTTT. This chain links TRBV7-3 with TRBJ1-5; no definite D call. The CDR3 consists of 13 residues. Deletions cut 5 bases from V and 9 bases from J, with 14 bases between. Germline-derived CDR1 and CDR2 are SGHTA and FQGTGA.

The rearrangement joins TRBV28 to TRBJ2-7; D not certain. Germline V lookup: CDR1 MDHEN, CDR2 SYDVKM. Between the trimmed V and J ends, which lost 7 bases and 3 bases, there was a span of 13 bases. The CDR3 extends over 13 amino acids. In DNA, the CDR3 is TGTGCCAGCACCACCCTTCCGGGCTACGAGCAGTACTTC. This encodes CASTTLPGYEQYF.

This clonotype has only one observation. The chain has TRBV7-3 and TRBJ2-2; tentatively, D is TRBD1 or TRBD2 (5 bases each). V shed 1 base and J shed 5 bases, with 8 bases lying between them. Germline CDR1 SGHTA, CDR2 FQGTGA. The CDR3 runs 14 residues. CDR3 amino acids: CASSLRGFTGELFF. The CDR3 coding sequence is TGTGCCAGCAGCTTAAGGGGGTTTACCGGGGAGCTGTTTTTT.

The rearrangement uses TRBV12-5 and TRBJ2-7; D ambiguous. Germline V gene data show CDR1 as LGHNT and CDR2 as FRNRAP. The CDR3 has 12 amino acids. Trimming took off 1 base at V and 3 bases at J, with 4 bases between the two ends. Here the CDR3 reads CASGLGIYEQYF. CDR3 coding DNA: TGTGCTAGTGGTTTGGGAATCTACGAGCAGTACTTC.

This clonotype occurred a few times. The rearrangement links TRBV27 to TRBJ1-6; no definite D call. V lost 3 bases to trimming and J lost 0 bases, with 12 bases between them. Germline V gene data show CDR1 as MNHEY and CDR2 as SMNVEV (reference sequence). CDR3 length equals 17 residues. This chain's CDR3 is CASSLGGPSSYNSPLHF. CDR3 DNA sequence: TGTGCCAGCAGTTTGGGAGGGCCCAGCTCCTATAATTCACCCCTCCACTTT.

The rearrangement uses TRBV6-6 and TRBJ2-7; D might be TRBD1 (6 bases). The germline V gene encodes CDR1 MNHNY and CDR2 SVGAGI (reference sequence). V lost 5 bases and J 4 bases, leaving 9 bases between the germline ends. This CDR3 has 12 amino acids. The DNA for the CDR3 is TGTGCCAGCAGTATCAGGGGTTACGAGCAGTACTTC. Its protein product is CASSIRGYEQYF.

This clonotype was seen more than once but under ten times. The rearrangement uses TRBV7-2 and TRBJ1-2; D gene unclear. The CDR3 extends over 16 amino acids. Trimming removed 7 bases at V and 2 bases at J, with 20 bases between. CDR1 SGHTA and CDR2 FQGNSA come from the germline V gene. CDR3 coding DNA: TGTGCCAGCACCTTGGAGACATTATGCCTAAACTATGGCTACACCTTC. It specifies CASTLETLCLNYGYTF.

This clonotype was seen a few times. V usage is TRBV5-1 and J usage is TRBJ2-3, with TRBD2 as a possible D gene (6 bases). This CDR3 is built from 14 residues. V was shortened by 3 bases and J by 6 bases, with 14 bases between the two germline ends. CDR1 is SGHRS, CDR2 YFSETQ, per germline. The CDR3 loop is CASSWTLGSDTQYF. The CDR3 DNA sequence: TGCGCCAGCAGCTGGACGCTCGGGAGCGATACGCAGTATTTT. Variable domain in full (rest from reference TRBV5-1 and TRBJ2-3): KAGVTQTPRYLIKTRGQQVTLSCSPISGHRSVSWYQQTPGQGLQFLFEYFSETQRNKGNFPGRFSGRQFSNSRSEMNVSTLELGDSALYLCASSWTLGSDTQYFGPGTRLTVL.

The chain combines TRBV29-1 with TRBJ2-3; 7 bases match TRBD2. Germline V lookup: CDR1 SQVTM, CDR2 ANQGSEA. V was pared by 8 bases and J by 4 bases, with 15 bases of the junction left unmatched. The CDR3 is 15 residues long. CDR3 region: CSYSNTAGDADTQYF. The DNA of the CDR3 is TGCAGCTATTCTAATACCGCGGGAGACGCAGATACGCAGTATTTT.